The rows below give T cell receptor beta chains drawn from one sample of a study of Graves' ophthalmopathy and Graves' hyperthyroidism. TCRdb passed the multiplex PCR reads through MiXCR, listing each CDR3 protein once. The sample has 650,000 to 900,000 distinct CDR3 sequences, 40% seen once. Sequencing input: peripheral blood. The receptors originated from an adult man with Graves' ophthalmopathy. The CDR3 runs from the conserved cysteine through the conserved F or W. Each record gives: J gene, V gene, CDR3 protein.

j_call: TRBJ2-7
v_call: TRBV10-2
cdr3_aa: CATLGGREQYF

j_call: TRBJ2-3
v_call: TRBV24-1
cdr3_aa: CATSDAQRQGAQGDTQYF

j_call: TRBJ2-5
v_call: TRBV10-3
cdr3_aa: CAISEATAVQETQYF

j_call: TRBJ1-2
v_call: TRBV25-1
cdr3_aa: CASSESDRGFFGYTF

j_call: TRBJ1-2
v_call: TRBV2
cdr3_aa: CASSSGLGSYGYTF

j_call: TRBJ2-5
v_call: TRBV13
cdr3_aa: CASSLRLRGETQYF

j_call: TRBJ2-5
v_call: TRBV11-3
cdr3_aa: CASRATGGRQETQYF

j_call: TRBJ2-5
v_call: TRBV29-1
cdr3_aa: CSVEQGPQETQYF

j_call: TRBJ2-7
v_call: TRBV10-3
cdr3_aa: CAITPLRDRGSYEQYF

j_call: TRBJ1-2
v_call: TRBV7-3
cdr3_aa: CASTQLGDSLPYGYTF

j_call: TRBJ2-7
v_call: TRBV7-9
cdr3_aa: CASSPNGQGKYEQYF

j_call: TRBJ1-1
v_call: TRBV7-2
cdr3_aa: CASIVGTENTEAFF

j_call: TRBJ2-3
v_call: TRBV7-9
cdr3_aa: CASSLTSGIGDTQYF

j_call: TRBJ1-1
v_call: TRBV11-1
cdr3_aa: CASSSWTETSMNTEAFF

j_call: TRBJ1-1
v_call: TRBV29-1
cdr3_aa: CSVAGTGGIEAFF

j_call: TRBJ2-7
v_call: TRBV4-1
cdr3_aa: CASSQDTGLDGSYEQYF

j_call: TRBJ1-2
v_call: TRBV29-1
cdr3_aa: CSVERSPNYGYTF

j_call: TRBJ1-4
v_call: TRBV29-1
cdr3_aa: CSEWGGMNEKLFF

j_call: TRBJ2-7
v_call: TRBV19
cdr3_aa: CASSISPGEFGEQYF

j_call: TRBJ2-5
v_call: TRBV29-1
cdr3_aa: CSVGTGREPQYF

j_call: TRBJ1-5
v_call: TRBV24-1
cdr3_aa: CATSDPGNSNQPQHF

j_call: TRBJ2-5
v_call: TRBV7-9
cdr3_aa: CASSLGHPGKYQETQYF

j_call: TRBJ1-1
v_call: TRBV11-2
cdr3_aa: CASRLGQPNTEAFF

j_call: TRBJ1-1
v_call: TRBV11-2
cdr3_aa: CASSLDLGSTEAFF

j_call: TRBJ2-7
v_call: TRBV7-6
cdr3_aa: CASSPRVAGIDEQYF

j_call: TRBJ2-2
v_call: TRBV25-1
cdr3_aa: CASSYSPYTGELFF

j_call: TRBJ1-2
v_call: TRBV2
cdr3_aa: CASSDQRRLANYGYTF

j_call: TRBJ2-7
v_call: TRBV2
cdr3_aa: CASSGPLVNEQYF

j_call: TRBJ2-7
v_call: TRBV29-1
cdr3_aa: CSVEAGTGDYEQYF

j_call: TRBJ2-6
v_call: TRBV7-9
cdr3_aa: CASSSTGTGVNVLTF

j_call: TRBJ2-7
v_call: TRBV14
cdr3_aa: CASSPRSTLEQYF

j_call: TRBJ2-7
v_call: TRBV5-4
cdr3_aa: CASSLAGLAGLLYEQYF

j_call: TRBJ2-7
v_call: TRBV11-2
cdr3_aa: CASSSKSTGSVEQYF

j_call: TRBJ1-1
v_call: TRBV20-1
cdr3_aa: CSARGYSSNTEAFF

j_call: TRBJ1-4
v_call: TRBV29-1
cdr3_aa: CSGQGAEEKLFF

j_call: TRBJ1-4
v_call: TRBV6-5
cdr3_aa: CASSYGRSGEKLFF

j_call: TRBJ1-1
v_call: TRBV7-9
cdr3_aa: CASSMRTATRKNTEAFF

j_call: TRBJ1-4
v_call: TRBV2
cdr3_aa: CASNNMDNEKLFF

j_call: TRBJ1-1
v_call: TRBV7-9
cdr3_aa: CASSLAWGAEAFF

j_call: TRBJ2-7
v_call: TRBV10-3
cdr3_aa: CAISAGYEQYF

j_call: TRBJ2-2
v_call: TRBV5-5
cdr3_aa: CASTPSWTDLAGELFF

j_call: TRBJ1-2
v_call: TRBV5-4
cdr3_aa: CASSYHRGNYGYTF

j_call: TRBJ2-7
v_call: TRBV20-1
cdr3_aa: CSARDDRAYEQYF

j_call: TRBJ1-6
v_call: TRBV2
cdr3_aa: CASNPGDSYNSPLHF

j_call: TRBJ1-1
v_call: TRBV5-4
cdr3_aa: CASSFRAGLSEAFF

j_call: TRBJ1-1
v_call: TRBV20-1
cdr3_aa: CSASGTAEAFF

j_call: TRBJ1-6
v_call: TRBV10-3
cdr3_aa: CATATGGGNSPLHF

j_call: TRBJ2-7
v_call: TRBV5-8
cdr3_aa: CASSVGTSVYEQYF